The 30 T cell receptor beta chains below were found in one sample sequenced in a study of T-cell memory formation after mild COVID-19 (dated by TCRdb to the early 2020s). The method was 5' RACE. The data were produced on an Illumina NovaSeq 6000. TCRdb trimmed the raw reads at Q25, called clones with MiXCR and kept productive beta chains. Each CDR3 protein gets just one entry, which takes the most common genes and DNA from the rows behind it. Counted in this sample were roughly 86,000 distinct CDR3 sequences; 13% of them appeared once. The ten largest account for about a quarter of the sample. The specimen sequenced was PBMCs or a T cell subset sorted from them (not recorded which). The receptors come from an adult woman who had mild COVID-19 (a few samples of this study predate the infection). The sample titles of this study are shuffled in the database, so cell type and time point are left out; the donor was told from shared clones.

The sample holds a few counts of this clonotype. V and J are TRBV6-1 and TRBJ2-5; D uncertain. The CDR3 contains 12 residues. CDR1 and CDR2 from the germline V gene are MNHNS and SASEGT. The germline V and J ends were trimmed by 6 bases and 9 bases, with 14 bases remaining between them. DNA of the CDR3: TGTGCCAGCAGCCACGGTGCTGGAGCCCAGTACTTC. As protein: CASSHGAGAQYF.

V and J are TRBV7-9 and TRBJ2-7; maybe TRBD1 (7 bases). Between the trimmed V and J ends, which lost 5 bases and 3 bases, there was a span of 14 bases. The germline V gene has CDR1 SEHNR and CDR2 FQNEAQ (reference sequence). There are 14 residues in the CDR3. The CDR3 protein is CASSARDSLYEQYF. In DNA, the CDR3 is TGTGCCAGCAGCGCGCGGGACAGCCTCTACGAGCAGTACTTC.

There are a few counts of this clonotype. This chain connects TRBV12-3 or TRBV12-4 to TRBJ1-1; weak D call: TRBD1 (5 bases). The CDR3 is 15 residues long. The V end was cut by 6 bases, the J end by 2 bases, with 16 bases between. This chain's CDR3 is CASSAFGQGNTEAFF. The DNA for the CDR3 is TGTGCCAGCAGCGCCTTTGGGCAGGGAAACACTGAAGCTTTCTTT.

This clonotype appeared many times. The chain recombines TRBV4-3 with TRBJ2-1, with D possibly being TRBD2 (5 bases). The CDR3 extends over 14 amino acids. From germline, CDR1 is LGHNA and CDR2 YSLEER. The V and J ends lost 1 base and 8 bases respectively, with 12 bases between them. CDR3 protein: CASSQGASYDEQFF. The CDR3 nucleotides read TGCGCCAGCAGCCAAGGGGCTAGCTATGATGAGCAGTTCTTC.

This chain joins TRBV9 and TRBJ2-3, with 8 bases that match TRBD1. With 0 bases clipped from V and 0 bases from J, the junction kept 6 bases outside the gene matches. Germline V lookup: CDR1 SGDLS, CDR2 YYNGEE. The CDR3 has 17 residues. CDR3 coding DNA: TGTGCCAGCAGCGTAGATGGGACAGGCTCTAGCACAGATACGCAGTATTTT. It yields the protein CASSVDGTGSSTDTQYF.

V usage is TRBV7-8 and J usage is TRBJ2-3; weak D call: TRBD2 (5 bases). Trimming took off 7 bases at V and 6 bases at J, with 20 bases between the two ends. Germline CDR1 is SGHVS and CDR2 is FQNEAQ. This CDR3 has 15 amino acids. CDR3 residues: CASNSGPGVTDTQYF. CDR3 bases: TGTGCCAGCAACAGCGGACCCGGAGTTACGGATACGCAGTATTTT.

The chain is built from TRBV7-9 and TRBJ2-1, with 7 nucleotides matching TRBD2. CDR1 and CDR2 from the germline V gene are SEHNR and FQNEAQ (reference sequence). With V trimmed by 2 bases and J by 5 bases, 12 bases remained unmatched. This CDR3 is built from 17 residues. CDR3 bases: TGTGCCAGCAGCTTAACTGAAGAGAGGACTAGACACAATGAGCAGTTCTTC. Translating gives CASSLTEERTRHNEQFF.

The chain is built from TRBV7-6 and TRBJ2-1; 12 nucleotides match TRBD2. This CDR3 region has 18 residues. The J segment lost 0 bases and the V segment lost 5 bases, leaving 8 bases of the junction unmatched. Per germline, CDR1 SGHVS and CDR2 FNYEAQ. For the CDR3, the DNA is TGTGCCAGCAGCCCCCTGACTAGCGGGGGAAGCTCCTACAATGAGCAGTTCTTC. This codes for CASSPLTSGGSSYNEQFF.

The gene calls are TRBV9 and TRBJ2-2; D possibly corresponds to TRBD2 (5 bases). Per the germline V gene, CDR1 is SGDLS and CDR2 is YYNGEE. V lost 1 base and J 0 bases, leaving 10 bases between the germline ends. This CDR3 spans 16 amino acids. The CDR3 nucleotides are TGTGCCAGCAGCGTATACATCGGGACGAACACCGGGGAGCTGTTTTTT. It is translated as CASSVYIGTNTGELFF.

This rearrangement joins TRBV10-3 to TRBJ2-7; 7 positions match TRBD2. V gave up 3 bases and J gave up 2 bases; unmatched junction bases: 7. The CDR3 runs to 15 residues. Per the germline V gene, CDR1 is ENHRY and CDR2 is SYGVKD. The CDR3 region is CAISEPVGGTYEQYF. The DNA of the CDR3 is TGTGCCATCAGTGAACCGGTGGGAGGGACCTACGAGCAGTACTTC.

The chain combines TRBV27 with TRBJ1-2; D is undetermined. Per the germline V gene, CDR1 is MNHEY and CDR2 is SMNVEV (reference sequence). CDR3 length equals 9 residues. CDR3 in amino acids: CGSRYGYTF. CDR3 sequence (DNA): TGTGGGAGTCGATATGGCTACACCTTC.

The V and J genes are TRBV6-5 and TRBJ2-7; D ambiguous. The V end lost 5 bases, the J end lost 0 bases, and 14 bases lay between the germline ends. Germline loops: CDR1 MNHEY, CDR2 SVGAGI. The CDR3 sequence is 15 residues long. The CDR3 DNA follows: TGTGCCAGCAGTGTCCTCGGGTCGGTCTCCTACGAGCAGTACTTC. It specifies CASSVLGSVSYEQYF.

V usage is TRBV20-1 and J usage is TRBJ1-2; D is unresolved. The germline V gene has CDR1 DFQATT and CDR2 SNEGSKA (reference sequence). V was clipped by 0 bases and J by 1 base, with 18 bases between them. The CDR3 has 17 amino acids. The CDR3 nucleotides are TGCAGTGCTAGAGAAAGACTGGCAACAGCTTATAACTATGGCTACACCTTC. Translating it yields CSARERLATAYNYGYTF.

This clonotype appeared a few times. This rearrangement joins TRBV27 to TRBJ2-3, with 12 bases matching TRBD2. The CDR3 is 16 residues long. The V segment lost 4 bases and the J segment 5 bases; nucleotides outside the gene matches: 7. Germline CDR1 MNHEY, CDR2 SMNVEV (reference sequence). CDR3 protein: CASSSASGGAGDTQYF. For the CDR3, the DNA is TGTGCCAGCAGTTCCGCTAGCGGGGGGGCCGGAGATACGCAGTATTTT.

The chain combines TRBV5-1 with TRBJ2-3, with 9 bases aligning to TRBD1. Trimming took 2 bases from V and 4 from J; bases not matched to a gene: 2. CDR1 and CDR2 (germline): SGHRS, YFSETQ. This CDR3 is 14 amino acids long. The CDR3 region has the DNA TGCGCCAGCAGCTTAGGGACAGGGTCAGATACGCAGTATTTT. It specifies CASSLGTGSDTQYF. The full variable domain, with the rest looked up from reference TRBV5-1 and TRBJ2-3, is KAGVTQTPRYLIKTRGQQVTLSCSPISGHRSVSWYQQTPGQGLQFLFEYFSETQRNKGNFPGRFSGRQFSNSRSEMNVSTLELGDSALYLCASSLGTGSDTQYFGPGTRLTVL.

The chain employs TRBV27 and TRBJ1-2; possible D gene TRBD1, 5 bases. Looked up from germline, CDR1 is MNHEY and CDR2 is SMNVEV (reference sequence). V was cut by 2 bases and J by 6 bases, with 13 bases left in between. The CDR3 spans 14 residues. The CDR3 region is CASSLRGANNGYTF. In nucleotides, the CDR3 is TGTGCCAGCAGTTTAAGGGGCGCGAATAATGGCTACACCTTC.

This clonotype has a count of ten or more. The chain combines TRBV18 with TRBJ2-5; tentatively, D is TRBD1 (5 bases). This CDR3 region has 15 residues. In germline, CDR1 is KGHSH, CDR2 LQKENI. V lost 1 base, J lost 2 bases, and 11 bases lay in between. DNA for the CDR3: TGTGCCAGCTCACCACGCTTGGCAGGGCAAGAGACCCAGTACTTC. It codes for CASSPRLAGQETQYF.

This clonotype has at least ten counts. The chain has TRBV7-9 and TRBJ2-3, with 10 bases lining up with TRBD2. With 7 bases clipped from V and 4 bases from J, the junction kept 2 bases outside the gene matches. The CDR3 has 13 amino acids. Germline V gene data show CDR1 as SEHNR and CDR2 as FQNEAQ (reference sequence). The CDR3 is CASKSGGADTQYF. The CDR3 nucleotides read TGTGCCAGCAAGAGCGGGGGGGCAGATACGCAGTATTTT.

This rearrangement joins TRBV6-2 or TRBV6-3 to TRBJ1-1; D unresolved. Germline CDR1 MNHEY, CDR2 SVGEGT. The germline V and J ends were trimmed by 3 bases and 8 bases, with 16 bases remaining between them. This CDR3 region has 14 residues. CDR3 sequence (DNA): TGTGCCAGCAGTTATGGTGGCCGGGCAGCCGAAGCTTTCTTT. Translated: CASSYGGRAAEAFF.

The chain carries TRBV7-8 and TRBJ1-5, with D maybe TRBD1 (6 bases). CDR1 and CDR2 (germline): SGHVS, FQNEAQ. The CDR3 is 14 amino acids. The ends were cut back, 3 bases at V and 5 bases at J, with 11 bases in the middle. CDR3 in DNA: TGTGCCAGCAGCTTGACAGGAGATGATCAGCCCCAGCATTTT. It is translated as CASSLTGDDQPQHF.

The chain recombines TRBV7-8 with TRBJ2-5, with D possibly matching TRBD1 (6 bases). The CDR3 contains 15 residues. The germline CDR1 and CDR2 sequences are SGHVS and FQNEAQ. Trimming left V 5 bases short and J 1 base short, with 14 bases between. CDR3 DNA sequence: TGTGCCAGCAGCCCGACACAGGGCCCCCAAGAGACCCAGTACTTC. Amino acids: CASSPTQGPQETQYF.

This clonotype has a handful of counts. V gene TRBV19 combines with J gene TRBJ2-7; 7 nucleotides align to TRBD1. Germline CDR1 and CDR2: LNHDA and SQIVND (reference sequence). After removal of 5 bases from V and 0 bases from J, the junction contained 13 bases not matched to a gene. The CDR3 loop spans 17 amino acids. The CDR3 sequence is CASSLSDRAESSYEQYF. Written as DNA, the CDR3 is TGTGCCAGTAGTCTATCCGACAGGGCTGAAAGCTCCTACGAGCAGTACTTC.

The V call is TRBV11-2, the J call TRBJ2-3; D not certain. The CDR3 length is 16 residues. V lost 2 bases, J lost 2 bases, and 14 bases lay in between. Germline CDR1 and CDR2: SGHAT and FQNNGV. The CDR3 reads CASSLLGYDPTDTQYF. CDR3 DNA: TGTGCCAGCAGCTTACTGGGTTACGACCCCACAGATACGCAGTATTTT.

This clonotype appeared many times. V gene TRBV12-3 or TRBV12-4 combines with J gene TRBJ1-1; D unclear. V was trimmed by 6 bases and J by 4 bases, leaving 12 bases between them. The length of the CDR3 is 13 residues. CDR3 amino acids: CASSPRGGTEAFF. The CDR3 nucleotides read TGTGCCAGCAGCCCACGGGGAGGCACTGAAGCTTTCTTT.

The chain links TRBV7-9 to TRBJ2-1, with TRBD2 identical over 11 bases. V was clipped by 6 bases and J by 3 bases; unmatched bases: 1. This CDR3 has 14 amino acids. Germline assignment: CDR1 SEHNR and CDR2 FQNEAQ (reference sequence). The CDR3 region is CASSSGGVYNEQFF. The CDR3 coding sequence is TGTGCCAGCAGTAGCGGGGGGGTCTACAATGAGCAGTTCTTC. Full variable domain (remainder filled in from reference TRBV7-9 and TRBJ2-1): DTGVSQNPRHKITKRGQNVTFRCDPISEHNRLYWYRQTLGQGPEFLTYFQNEAQLEKSRLLSDRFSAERPKGSFSTLEIQRTEQGDSAMYLCASSSGGVYNEQFFGPGTRLTVL.

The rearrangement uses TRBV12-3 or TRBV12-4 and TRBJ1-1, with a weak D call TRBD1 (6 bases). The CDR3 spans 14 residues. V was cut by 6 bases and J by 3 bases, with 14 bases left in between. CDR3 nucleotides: TGTGCCAGCAGCCACAGGGATTTAGACACTGAAGCTTTCTTT. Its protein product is CASSHRDLDTEAFF.

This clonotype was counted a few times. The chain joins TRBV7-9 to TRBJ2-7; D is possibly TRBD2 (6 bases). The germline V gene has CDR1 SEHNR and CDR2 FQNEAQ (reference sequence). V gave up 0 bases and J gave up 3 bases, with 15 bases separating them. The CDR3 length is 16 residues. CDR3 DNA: TGTGCCAGCAGCTTAGCGGGTTTGGGCGGGGACTACGAGCAGTACTTC. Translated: CASSLAGLGGDYEQYF.

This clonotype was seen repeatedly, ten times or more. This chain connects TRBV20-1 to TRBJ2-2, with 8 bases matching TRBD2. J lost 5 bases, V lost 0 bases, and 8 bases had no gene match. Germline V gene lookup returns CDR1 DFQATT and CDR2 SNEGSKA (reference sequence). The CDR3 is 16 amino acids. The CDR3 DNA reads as TGCAGTGCTAGAGACCGTCGACTAGCGATGACCGGGGAGCTGTTTTTT. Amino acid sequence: CSARDRRLAMTGELFF.

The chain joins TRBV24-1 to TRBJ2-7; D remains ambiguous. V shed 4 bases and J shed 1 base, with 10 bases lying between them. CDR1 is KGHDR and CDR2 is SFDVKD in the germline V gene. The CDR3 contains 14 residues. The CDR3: CATSEAHNSYEQYF. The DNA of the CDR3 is TGTGCCACCAGTGAGGCTCACAATTCCTACGAGCAGTACTTC.

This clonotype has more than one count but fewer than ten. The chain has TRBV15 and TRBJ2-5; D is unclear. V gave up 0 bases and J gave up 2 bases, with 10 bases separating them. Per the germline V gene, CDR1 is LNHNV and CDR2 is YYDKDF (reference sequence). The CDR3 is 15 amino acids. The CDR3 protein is CATSRDPAIQETQYF. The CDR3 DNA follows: TGTGCCACCAGCAGAGATCCTGCCATTCAAGAGACCCAGTACTTC. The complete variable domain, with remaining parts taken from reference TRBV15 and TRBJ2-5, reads DAMVIQNPRYQVTQFGKPVTLSCSQTLNHNVMYWYQQKSSQAPKLLFHYYDKDFNNEADTPDNFQSRRPNTSFCFLDIRSPGLGDTAMYLCATSRDPAIQETQYFGPGTRLLVL.